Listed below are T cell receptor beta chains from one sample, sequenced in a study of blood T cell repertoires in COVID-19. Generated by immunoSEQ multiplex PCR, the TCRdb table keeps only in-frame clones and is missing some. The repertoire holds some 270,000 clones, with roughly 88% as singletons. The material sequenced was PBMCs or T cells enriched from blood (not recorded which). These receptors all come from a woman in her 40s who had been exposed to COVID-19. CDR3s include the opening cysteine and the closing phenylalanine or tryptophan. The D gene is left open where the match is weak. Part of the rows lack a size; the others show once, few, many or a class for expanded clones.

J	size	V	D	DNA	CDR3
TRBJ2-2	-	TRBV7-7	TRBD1	TGTGCCAGCAGCTGGACAGGGGCCGGCACCGGGGAGCTGTTTTTT	CASSWTGAGTGELFF
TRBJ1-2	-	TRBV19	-	TGTGCCAGTAGTCCCCCCCTGACAGCTTCCATCGGCTACACCTTC	CASSPPLTASIGYTF
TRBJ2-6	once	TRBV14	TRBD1	TGTGCCAGCAGCCACACCCGGGACAGCTCTGGGGCCAACGTCCTGACTTTC	CASSHTRDSSGANVLTF
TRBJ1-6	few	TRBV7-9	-	TGTGCCAGCAGCCCCACCGGGATGTCACCCCTCCACTTT	CASSPTGMSPLHF
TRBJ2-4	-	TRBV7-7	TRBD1	TGTGCTAGCAGTCCCGGGACAGGGGTATCGGACATTCAGTACTTC	CASSPGTGVSDIQYF
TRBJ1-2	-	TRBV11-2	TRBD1	TGTGCCAGCAGCCGCGACAGGGCGCGCTATGGCTACACCTTC	CASSRDRARYGYTF
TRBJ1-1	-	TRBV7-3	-	TGTGCCAGCAGCTTAAGTACCCAGGGGCGGAACACTGAAGCTTTCTTT	CASSLSTQGRNTEAFF
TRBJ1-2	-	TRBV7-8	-	TGTGCCAGCAGCTTACCGGCCAGAAGGGCGGGGGGCTACACCTTC	CASSLPARRAGGYTF
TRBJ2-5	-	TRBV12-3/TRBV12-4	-	TGTGCCAGCAGTTTCCTCCAAGAGACCCAGTACTTC	CASSFLQETQYF
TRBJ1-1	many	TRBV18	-	TGTGCCAGCTCACCCGACCGACAGGACTCTTCAGTGGCTTTCTTT	CASSPDRQDSSVAFF
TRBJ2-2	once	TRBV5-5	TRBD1	TGTGCCAGCAGGACGAGGGAGACAGGGACAGATAACACCGGGGAGCTGTTTTTT	CASRTRETGTDNTGELFF
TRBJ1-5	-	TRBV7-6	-	TGTGCCAGCAGCTTAGCTGCGTTGCAGCCCCAGCATTTT	CASSLAALQPQHF
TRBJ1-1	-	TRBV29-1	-	TGCAGCGTAGTCACCCAGGGAAACACTGAAGCTTTCTTT	CSVVTQGNTEAFF
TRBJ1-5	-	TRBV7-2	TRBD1	TGTGCCAGCAGCTACAAGACAGGGGACTTCAGCAATCAGCCCCAGCATTTT	CASSYKTGDFSNQPQHF
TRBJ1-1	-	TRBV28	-	TGTGCCAGCATGGAGCAGGGGACTGAAGCTTTCTTT	CASMEQGTEAFF
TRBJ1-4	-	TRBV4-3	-	TGCGCCAGCAGCCACAACGGCGCAGGGTTTACTAATGAAAAACTGTTTTTT	CASSHNGAGFTNEKLFF
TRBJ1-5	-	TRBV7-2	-	TGTGCCAGCAGCTTAGTTCTAGGGGTGGTTCAGCCCCAGCATTTT	CASSLVLGVVQPQHF
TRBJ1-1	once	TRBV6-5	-	TGTGCCAGCAGTTACGGGGGGGCCACTGAAGCTTTCTTT	CASSYGGATEAFF
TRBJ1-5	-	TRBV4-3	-	TGCGCCAGCAGCCAAGAGTCAGGGACACAGCCCCAGCATTTT	CASSQESGTQPQHF
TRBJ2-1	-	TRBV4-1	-	TGCGCCAGCAGCCCGGGAGTGAGTAGCTCCTACAATGAGCAGTTCTTC	CASSPGVSSSYNEQFF